These 17 T cell receptor beta chains came from one sample sequenced in a study of T cell changes during pregnancy in multiple sclerosis. Repertoires were generated with immunoSEQ multiplex PCR, while TCRdb's copy carries only in-frame clones and drops some. The sample includes 25,000 to 30,000 clones, 85% to 90% of them seen just once. The source material was CD8+ T cells from peripheral blood mononuclear cells, sampled after pregnancy. Receptors were obtained from a female donor with multiple sclerosis, enrolled in a pregnancy study.

The V gene is TRBV4-2, the J gene TRBJ2-3; D not certain. The CDR3 is 13 amino acids. The germline V gene encodes CDR1 LGHNA and CDR2 YNFKEQ. Trimming pared 5 bases from V and 5 bases from J, leaving 11 bases between. The CDR3, as DNA: TGTGCCAGCAGCTTTAGCCCCCAAGATACGCAGTATTTT. This sequence encodes CASSFSPQDTQYF.

The chain uses TRBV15 and TRBJ2-3; 7 nucleotides agree with TRBD1. Per the germline V gene, CDR1 is LNHNV and CDR2 is YYDKDF (reference sequence). The V and J ends lost 6 bases and 0 bases, in that order; junction bases with no gene match: 6. The CDR3 sequence is 15 residues long. The CDR3 bases are TGTGCCACCAGTCCAAACAGGGGAAGCACAGATACGCAGTATTTT. Amino acid sequence: CATSPNRGSTDTQYF.

The rearrangement joins TRBV15 to TRBJ2-2, with 8 bases aligning to TRBD2. Looked up from germline, CDR1 is LNHNV and CDR2 is YYDKDF (reference sequence). The CDR3 spans 15 residues. V lost 9 bases, J lost 3 bases, and 9 bases stayed unmatched. The CDR3 sequence is CATRAGGVDTGELFF. The CDR3 nucleotides read TGTGCCACGCGCGCCGGGGGGGTGGACACCGGGGAGCTGTTTTTT.

Of note for this clone: Germline is not matched at one junction end, which may reflect a read error. The chain combines TRBV6-5 with TRBJ1-6, with 8 bases identical to TRBD1. CDR1 is MNHEY and CDR2 is SVGAGI in the germline V gene. The CDR3 extends over 15 amino acids. The CDR3 region is CASSTQGAAFSALHF. CDR3 nucleotides: TGTGCCAGCAGTACCCAGGGGGCCGCCTTTTCAGCCCTCCACTTT.

This clone showed up just a few times. This chain connects TRBV6-4 to TRBJ2-1, with 11 bases aligning to TRBD2. From germline, CDR1 is MRHNA and CDR2 SNTAGT. The J segment lost 6 bases and the V segment lost 0 bases, leaving 4 bases of the junction unmatched. This CDR3 spans 16 amino acids. The CDR3 DNA reads as TGTGCCAGCAGTGACTCGACTAGCGGGGAGATCAATGAGCAGTTCTTC. This gives the protein CASSDSTSGEINEQFF.

This rearrangement joins TRBV4-3 to TRBJ2-1; D is undetermined. This CDR3 comprises 13 residues. Germline V gene data show CDR1 as LGHNA and CDR2 as YSLEER. V lost 4 bases, J lost 5 bases, and 9 bases lay in between. CDR3 amino acids: CASSPGTDNEQFF. Here the CDR3 DNA reads TGCGCCAGCAGCCCCGGCACAGACAATGAGCAGTTCTTC.

This clone has more than one count but fewer than ten. V and J are TRBV4-2 and TRBJ2-7; 7 bases map to TRBD2. Germline V gene sequence: CDR1 LGHNA, CDR2 YNFKEQ. V gave up 2 bases and J gave up 2 bases; unmatched junction bases: 6. This CDR3 comprises 15 residues. DNA of the CDR3: TGTGCCAGCAGCCAACGGACTAGTTCAGCCTACGAGCAGTACTTC. Its translation: CASSQRTSSAYEQYF.

This clone was picked up a small number of times. The chain couples TRBV7-9 to TRBJ1-5; D is perhaps TRBD1 (5 bases). This CDR3 comprises 16 residues. CDR1 SEHNR and CDR2 FQNEAQ come from the germline V gene (reference sequence). V was pared by 1 base and J by 2 bases, with 12 bases between. CDR3 protein: CASSLGDWRGNQPQHF. In DNA form, the CDR3 reads TGTGCCAGCAGCTTAGGGGACTGGCGGGGCAATCAGCCCCAGCATTTT.

The chain employs TRBV6-1 and TRBJ2-7; a possible D gene is TRBD1 (5 bases). The CDR3 consists of 16 residues. Germline V gives CDR1 MNHNS, CDR2 SASEGT. V was pared by 3 bases and J by 0 bases, with 15 bases between. CDR3 in amino acids: CASSEIDRTLSYEQYF. In nucleotides, the CDR3 is TGTGCCAGCAGTGAGATCGACAGAACTCTCTCCTACGAGCAGTACTTC.

The CDR3 loop is CASSVGGRGYEQYF. Written as DNA, the CDR3 is TGTGCCAGCAGCGTAGGGGGCAGGGGGTACGAGCAGTACTTC. The chain has TRBV9 and TRBJ2-7; TRBD1 aligns across 7 bases. The V segment lost 0 bases and the J segment 4 bases; nucleotides outside the gene matches: 4. The CDR3 consists of 14 residues. Germline V gives CDR1 SGDLS, CDR2 YYNGEE.

Here the CDR3 DNA reads TGTGCCAGCAGTTTGTTCCGGGGAAGGAACACTGAAGCTTTCTTT. Its protein product is CASSLFRGRNTEAFF. This sequence joins TRBV28 and TRBJ1-1; D not resolved. V dropped 3 bases and J dropped 1 base, with 12 bases sitting between them. Germline loops: CDR1 MDHEN, CDR2 SYDVKM. The CDR3 is 15 residues long. Supplemented by reference TRBV28 and TRBJ1-1, the full variable domain reads DVKVTQSSRYLVKRTGEKVFLECVQDMDHENMFWYRQDPGLGLRLIYFSYDVKMKEKGDIPEGYSVSREKKERFSLILESASTNQTSMYLCASSLFRGRNTEAFFGQGTRLTVV.

This sequence joins TRBV6-5 and TRBJ1-2; 7 bases map to TRBD1. The ends lost 2 bases at V and 13 bases at J; junction bases unmatched: 7. CDR1 is MNHEY, CDR2 SVGAGI, per germline. CDR3 length: 12 amino acids. The CDR3 bases are TGTGCCAGCAGTTACCCGGACAGGAGGCTCACCTTC. Protein sequence: CASSYPDRRLTF.

The CDR3 DNA sequence: TGTGCCAGCAGCTTTGGCAAGCGGGGGGGCCCCAATGAGCAGTTCTTC. It translates to CASSFGKRGGPNEQFF. The V gene is TRBV5-4, the J gene TRBJ2-1; 10 positions agree with TRBD2. The CDR3 is 16 residues long. Germline V gene data show CDR1 as SGHNT and CDR2 as YYREEE (reference sequence). J was trimmed by 6 bases and V by 2 bases; bases with no gene match: 8.

The rearrangement links TRBV5-8 to TRBJ2-7; tentative D call: TRBD2 (5 bases). The CDR3 has 15 amino acids. V was cut by 0 bases and J by 3 bases, with 13 bases left in between. Germline V gene sequence: CDR1 SGHTS, CDR2 YDEGEE. CDR3 region: CASSLGPHRGYEQYF. The CDR3 DNA follows: TGTGCCAGCAGCTTGGGCCCCCACCGGGGCTACGAGCAGTACTTC.

This rearrangement joins TRBV14 to TRBJ2-2; TRBD2 matches at 8 bases. The V gene's germline CDR1 is SGHDN and CDR2 FVKESK. The CDR3 covers 17 residues. The V and J ends lost 2 bases and 5 bases, in that order; junction bases with no gene match: 10. CDR3 in amino acids: CASSQTAGGAWTGELFF. The CDR3 DNA sequence: TGTGCCAGCAGCCAAACTGCCGGGGGGGCTTGGACCGGGGAGCTGTTTTTT.

This sequence joins TRBV15 and TRBJ1-2, with TRBD1 matching over 7 bases. The germline gives CDR1 LNHNV, CDR2 YYDKDF (reference sequence). J lost 5 bases, V lost 3 bases, and 6 bases had no gene match. The CDR3 is 14 residues long. The CDR3 is CATSRRDSSYGYTF. The CDR3 bases are TGTGCCACCAGCAGGAGGGACAGTTCGTATGGCTACACCTTC.

This clone has a handful of counts. This chain's CDR3 is CASSLEGVGNSPLHF. In DNA, the CDR3 is TGCGCCAGCAGCTTGGAGGGGGTAGGTAATTCACCCCTCCACTTT. This chain connects TRBV5-1 to TRBJ1-6; maybe TRBD1 (6 bases). CDR3 length: 15 amino acids. Germline V gene data show CDR1 as SGHRS and CDR2 as YFSETQ. Trimming shortened V by 0 bases and J by 6 bases, and 10 bases separated the two germline ends. Full variable domain (rest looked up from reference TRBV5-1 and TRBJ1-6): KAGVTQTPRYLIKTRGQQVTLSCSPISGHRSVSWYQQTPGQGLQFLFEYFSETQRNKGNFPGRFSGRQFSNSRSEMNVSTLELGDSALYLCASSLEGVGNSPLHFGNGTRLTVT.